The 9 T cell receptor beta chains reported below all come from one sample, sequenced in a study of blood T cell repertoires in COVID-19. Repertoires were generated with immunoSEQ multiplex PCR, while TCRdb's copy carries only in-frame clones and drops some. This sample has over 100,000 clones; approximately 83% occur once, and the top ten carry 0.7% to 0.85%. Input material: peripheral blood. These receptors originate from a woman in her 70s with acute or convalescent COVID-19.

V and J are TRBV7-9 and TRBJ1-2; TRBD1 might be the D (5 bases). Trimming shortened V by 3 bases and J by 4 bases, and 12 bases separated the two germline ends. This CDR3 spans 14 amino acids. Germline V lookup: CDR1 SEHNR, CDR2 FQNEAQ (reference sequence). This CDR3 is CASSFLGGFYGYTF. In DNA, the CDR3 is TGTGCCAGCAGCTTCCTTGGGGGGTTCTATGGCTACACCTTC.

This chain uses TRBV11-3 with TRBJ1-5, with D uncertain. Trimming removed 2 bases at V and 7 bases at J, with 9 bases between. The germline V gene encodes CDR1 SGHNT and CDR2 YENEEA. CDR3 length: 13 residues. In DNA, the CDR3 is TGTGCCAGCAGCTTATCCGGTTTGCAGCCCCAGCATTTT. Translated, it gives CASSLSGLQPQHF.

The chain couples TRBV11-2 to TRBJ1-3, with 10 nucleotides matching TRBD1. The CDR3 runs to 18 residues. Trimming removed 0 bases from V and 4 bases from J; junction bases left unmatched: 9. CDR1 is SGHAT and CDR2 is FQNNGV in the germline V gene. Here the CDR3 reads CASSLEGTGEVGGNTIYF. The CDR3 nucleotides are TGTGCCAGCAGCTTAGAAGGGACAGGGGAAGTTGGAGGAAACACCATATATTTT.

The gene calls are TRBV3-1 (or the pseudogene TRBV3-2) and TRBJ1-6; 9 bases are shared with TRBD1. The CDR3 runs 15 residues. Trimming removed 1 base from V and 7 bases from J; junction bases left unmatched: 2. Germline-derived CDR1 and CDR2 are LGHDT and YNNKEL (reference sequence). CDR3 DNA: TGTGCCAGCAGCCAAGCTGGGACAGGGAATTCACCCCTCCACTTT. Its protein product is CASSQAGTGNSPLHF.

The sample holds a few counts of this clone. The chain combines TRBV20-1 with TRBJ1-3; no reliable D call. With 4 bases removed from V and 3 bases from J, the gap between germline ends came to 4 bases. The CDR3 runs 11 residues. The germline CDR1 and CDR2 sequences are DFQATT and SNEGSKA (reference sequence). The CDR3 spells CSATSGNTIYF. The DNA for the CDR3 is TGCAGTGCTACGAGTGGAAACACCATATATTTT.

This chain joins TRBV20-1 and TRBJ1-1; D is uncertain. The germline V gene has CDR1 DFQATT and CDR2 SNEGSKA (reference sequence). The CDR3 extends over 11 amino acids. With 4 bases removed from V and 5 bases from J, the gap between germline ends came to 8 bases. The CDR3 region is CSATLRTEAFF. The CDR3 DNA follows: TGCAGTGCTACGCTTCGGACTGAAGCTTTCTTT.

The chain couples TRBV28 to TRBJ1-5; TRBD1 matches 7 bases. The germline V gene has CDR1 MDHEN and CDR2 SYDVKM. This CDR3 is 15 amino acids long. V shed 5 bases, J shed 2 bases, and the junction held 6 bases outside the gene matches. In DNA form, the CDR3 reads TGTGCCAGCAGTACCCCCGACAGGGGCAATCAGCCCCAGCATTTT. Protein sequence: CASSTPDRGNQPQHF.

The gene calls are TRBV25-1 and TRBJ2-7; 7 bases align to TRBD1. Germline values: CDR1 MGHDK, CDR2 SYGVNS. CDR3 length: 17 residues. The V segment lost 3 bases and the J segment 0 bases; nucleotides outside the gene matches: 11. DNA of the CDR3: TGTGCCAGCAGTGACCCGGTTTCAGGGGGTAACTCCTACGAGCAGTACTTC. Translated, it gives CASSDPVSGGNSYEQYF.

This chain connects TRBV2 to TRBJ1-4; 9 nucleotides match TRBD1. After removal of 8 bases from V and 8 bases from J, the junction contained 6 bases not matched to a gene. The CDR3 contains 13 residues. CDR1 is SNHLY, CDR2 FYNNEI, per germline. The chain's CDR3 is CASGDRDSEKLFF. The CDR3 coding sequence is TGTGCCAGCGGGGACAGGGACTCGGAAAAACTGTTTTTT.